This TCR beta chain was captured in a study of cytomegalovirus exposure and HLA in healthy donors (dated by TCRdb to 2015 to 2018). Broadly, across the study: An earlier analysis of some 550 of the donors reported approximately 270 Gb of sequence data and some 120 million unique TCR beta sequences from about 200 million T cells. An early release covering roughly 600 HLA-typed donors comprised about 320 gigabases of sequencing data and roughly 85 million unique TCR sequences. Of the roughly 400 genotyped donors, 65% to 90% were placed in the genetic ancestry cluster associated with self-reported Caucasian donors. The study was designed to test whether signatures of past pathogen exposure could be identified by cataloging public T cell receptors. The T cell repertoires of around 670 subjects were profiled by immunosequencing and related to cytomegalovirus serostatus. Besides the first cohort of 500 to 700 subjects, a separate validation cohort made up of 120 different subjects was used. The study combined high-throughput TCR immunosequencing, statistical association of individual TCRs with disease status, and machine learning to predict cytomegalovirus infection status. In a later analysis, previously published TCR beta repertoires from several hundred donors were re-analyzed and high-resolution HLA genotyping was added so that TCR occurrence patterns could be studied. Rather than using new phenotypic data, the later analysis identified candidate immune exposures from TCR beta sequences and from how often those sequences occurred across donors. In an earlier analysis of 587 of the donors, high-throughput TCR beta sequencing was used to judge whether each TCR beta V gene segment behaved as functional or pseudogenic. Donor age, sex, ethnicity and CMV serostatus were compiled alongside the repertoire data. Genome-wide SNP genotypes for about 60% of the 666 donors were used in a later genetic analysis, which treated that subset as a discovery cohort. All discovery cohort repertoires had been generated using a single sequencing platform. Class I and class II HLA loci were covered by the typing at four-digit resolution. The number of donors typed differed by locus, with roughly 620-640 for A, B, C, DRB1 and DQB1, 522 for DQA1, some 570 for DPA1, and about 450 for DPB1. Because of strong linkage in the cohort, roughly five DR-DQ haplotypes were treated as single units for association and clustering. Across about 370 genotyped donors of the cohort, an average of roughly 250,000 unique TCR beta nucleotide sequences per donor were sequenced, and roughly 20% of those sequences were non-productive.

Clipping removes 4 bases from V and 3 bases from J, with 4 as the unmatched junction base count. Measured from the cysteine to the phenylalanine, the CDR3 is 14 residues long. Of all the DNA, just the CDR3 is kept, 42 bases in frame from base 1. The germline V gene encodes CDR1 ENHRY and CDR2 SYGVKD. General findings and caveats noted by the study authors: Correlated functional status among segregating V segments might be attributable to linkage disequilibrium, but an unknown experimental factor could not be ruled out. V-gene and J-gene trimming of TCR beta chains was associated with a missense DCLRE1C variant in a later genetic analysis, and the association was replicated in an independent cohort. Roughly uniform sequencing depth across donors was assumed in presence/absence analyses, although this assumption may not hold. Strong co-occurrence of HLA alleles, especially DR and DQ, made assigning TCR associations to individual alleles difficult. In a later analysis, the rate of TCR association differed among HLA loci, with DRB1 alleles having the most associated TCRs and HLA-C alleles having the fewest. The study listed approximately 150 TCR beta chains as associated with cytomegalovirus. Several of the top co-occurrence clusters appeared to be linked to parvovirus B19, influenza, CMV and Epstein-Barr virus, according to a later analysis. Immune exposure information for the cohort was limited to CMV serostatus. Cytomegalovirus status was reported to be diagnosed by the classifier with high specificity and sensitivity in both the original and validation cohorts. Because HLA typing was unavailable for some donors at each locus, only the typed subset was used in association tests. In a later analysis, most CMV-associated TCR beta chains were found to appear HLA-restricted, with HLA associations seemingly driven largely by CMV exposure. Compared with equally common non-associated chains, HLA-associated TCR beta chains in a later analysis were more clonally expanded and had lower generation probabilities. Some IMGT-functional V segments, including TRBV6-2 and TRBV6-3, could not be distinguished by the 87-base-pair reads and were therefore excluded. Because counts were too low, seventeen rarely observed V segments, including chromosome 9 orphons, were excluded from the earlier analysis of several hundred of the donors. A cluster of highly shared sequence variants was judged likely to be a technical artifact of the sequencing pipeline. It was suggested by the authors that the approach could potentially be generalized to other disease states and immunological phenotypes. In a later genetic analysis, fewer N-insertions in productive TCRs were reported among donors in an Asian-associated ancestry cluster than the 666-donor mean. In an earlier analysis of around 500 of the donors, most TCR beta V segments appeared in productive rearrangements about 90% or about 30% of the time, broadly matching IMGT annotations. A further reported finding was that TCR beta sequences accurately predicted the HLA-A and HLA-B alleles for most subjects in the first cohort. At a false discovery rate of 0.05, a later analysis linked under 20,000 TCR beta sequences to specific HLA alleles. The cohort was sequenced for TCR beta chains only, and without alpha or paired-chain data the features that could be detected were limited. Most TCR sequences were seen in very few donors, while some public TCRs were found in many individuals. In vitro tests confirmed that a few of the cytomegalovirus-associated TCR beta chains recognize cytomegalovirus antigens.

The cohort comprised some 730 healthy bone marrow donors. At the time of sampling, every cohort member was nominally healthy, though immune exposures that went unrecorded were likely present. The donor tested CMV seronegative, placing the donor among the 300 to 450 seronegative members of the cohort. Each donor provided a peripheral blood sample, and peripheral blood mononuclear cells were used for TCR beta sequencing. The Qiagen DNeasy Blood Extraction Kit was used to extract genomic DNA from the blood cell samples. Library generation was performed with the immunoSEQ multiplex PCR assay. For the multiplex PCR, a mixture combining 60 forward primers for TCR Vbeta segments and 13 reverse primers for TCR Jbeta segments was used. The CDR3 region of rearranged TCR beta genes was amplified from genomic DNA with a multiplex PCR assay. The Illumina HiSeq System was used to sequence the amplified TCR beta libraries as 87-base-pair reads. Per the original workflow: A later analysis tallied roughly 80 million unique TCR beta chains across the 600 to 700 repertoires, and around 12 million of those chains were shared by two or more donors. Raw reads were error-corrected and collapsed into unique sequences with a nearest-neighbor algorithm that merged closely related sequences to remove PCR and sequencing errors. Alignment of CDR3 sequences to IMGT reference sequences was used to assign V, D and J gene segments. Each retained sequence needed at least a six-nucleotide match to both a V gene segment and a J gene segment. Rearrangements were called productive when the CDR3 lacked stop codons and stayed in frame with V and J; all others were non-productive. Following IMGT convention, CDR3 was defined as the stretch from the second conserved V-encoded cysteine up to the conserved J-encoded phenylalanine. The earlier analysis of about 640 of the donors excluded any sequence lacking an unambiguous match to a single V gene segment. In an earlier analysis of approximately 500 of the donors, a V segment was called functional when productive rearrangements were above 56.7%, and segregating when the standard deviation between donors exceeded 5%. A statistical classification framework was developed to diagnose cytomegalovirus status using the catalog of TCR beta chain sequences. In a later analysis, V and J genes were assigned by comparing TCR nucleotide sequences against IMGT/GENE-DB human TR gene sequences. Using the TCRdist pipeline, a later analysis assigned CDR3 sequences along with most-parsimonious VDJ recombination scenarios. In a later analysis, every TCR beta chain was defined by the combination of its CDR3 amino acid sequence and its V-gene family, and reads without a unique V-gene family were dropped. To address suspected cross-contamination and a sequencing artifact, a later analysis removed several hundred highly shared, low-generation-probability nucleotide sequences. A later analysis calculated a clonal expansion index for each public chain from normalized within-repertoire ranks of inferred template counts. A later analysis computed generation probabilities with a VDJ recombination model fitted to out-of-frame rearrangements, and checked the results against IGoR. In a later analysis, hypergeometric tests were used to score TCR-TCR, TCR-HLA and TCR-CMV co-occurrence, with a repertoire-size bias correction applied to TCR pairs. To estimate false discovery rates, a later analysis permuted the HLA or CMV assignments 20 times. A later analysis grouped co-occurring TCRs with DBSCAN, adding TCRdist sequence similarity when clustering within HLA-allele-positive subsets. For co-occurrence clustering, repertoires with fewer than 30,000 or more than 120,000 public chains were excluded, along with roughly five repertoires with anomalous nucleotide sharing. Here the immuneACCESS table is served through TCRdb, limited to in-frame sequences with V and J called. Missing clones are a known gap in these copies; in checked studies unresolved V genes cover under half, and the rest lacks a known reason. V, J and clone size derive from that table, while D and trimming were established from the DNA sequence. This sample comprises roughly 160,000 clones, roughly 80% of them detected only once. The ten largest clones add up to approximately 2.3% of the sample.

Remarks on this clone: Its antigen remains undetermined. No much larger clone exists at a distance of one base, and base qualities are not known.

The source is a male donor in good health and CMV-seronegative. The specimen was PBMCs. Rearrangement joined TRBV10-3 to TRBJ2-5; 8 junctional bases match TRBD1. The CDR3 amino acid sequence is: CAISGKDREETQYF. In nucleotides, the sequence is TGTGCCATCAGTGGCAAGGACAGGGAAGAGACCCAGTACTTC.